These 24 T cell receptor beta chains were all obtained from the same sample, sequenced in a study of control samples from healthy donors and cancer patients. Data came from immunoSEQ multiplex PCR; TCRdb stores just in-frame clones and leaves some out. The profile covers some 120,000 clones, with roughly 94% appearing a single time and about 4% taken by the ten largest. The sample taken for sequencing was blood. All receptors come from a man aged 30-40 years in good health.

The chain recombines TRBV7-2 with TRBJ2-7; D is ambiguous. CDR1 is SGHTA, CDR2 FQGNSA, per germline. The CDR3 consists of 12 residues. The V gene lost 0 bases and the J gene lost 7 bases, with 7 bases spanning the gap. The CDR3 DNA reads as TGTGCCAGCAGCTTAGCGGGTATGGAGCAGTACTTC. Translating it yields CASSLAGMEQYF.

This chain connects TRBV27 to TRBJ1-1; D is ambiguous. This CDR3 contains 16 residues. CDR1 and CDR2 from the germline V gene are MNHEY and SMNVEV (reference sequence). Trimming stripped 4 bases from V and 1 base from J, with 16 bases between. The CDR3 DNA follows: TGTGCCAGCAGTTCACCCGTCGGACGGGGGAACACTGAAGCTTTCTTT. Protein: CASSSPVGRGNTEAFF.

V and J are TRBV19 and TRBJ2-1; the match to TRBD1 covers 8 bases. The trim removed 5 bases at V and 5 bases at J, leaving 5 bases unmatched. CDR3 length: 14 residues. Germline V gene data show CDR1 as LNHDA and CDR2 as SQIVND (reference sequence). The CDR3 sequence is CASSRGTGDNEQFF. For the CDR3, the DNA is TGTGCCAGTAGTCGAGGGACAGGCGACAATGAGCAGTTCTTC.

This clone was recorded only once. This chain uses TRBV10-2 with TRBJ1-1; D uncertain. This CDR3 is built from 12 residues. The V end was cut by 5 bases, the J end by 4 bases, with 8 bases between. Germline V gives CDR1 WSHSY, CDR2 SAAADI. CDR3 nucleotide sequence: TGCGCCAGCAGTTATTTTGGCACTGAAGCTTTCTTT. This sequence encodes CASSYFGTEAFF.

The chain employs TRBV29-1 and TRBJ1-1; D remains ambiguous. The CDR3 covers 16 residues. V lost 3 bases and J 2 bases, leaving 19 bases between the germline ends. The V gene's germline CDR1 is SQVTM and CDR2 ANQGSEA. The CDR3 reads CSVETANRNTNTEAFF. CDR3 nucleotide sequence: TGCAGCGTTGAGACGGCCAACCGTAATACTAACACTGAAGCTTTCTTT.

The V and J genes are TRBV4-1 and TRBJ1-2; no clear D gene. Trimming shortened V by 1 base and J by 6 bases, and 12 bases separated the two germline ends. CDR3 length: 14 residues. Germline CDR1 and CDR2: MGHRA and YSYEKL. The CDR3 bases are TGCGCCAGCAGCCAAGTTGGGCAGAGAGATGGCTACACCTTC. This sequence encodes CASSQVGQRDGYTF.

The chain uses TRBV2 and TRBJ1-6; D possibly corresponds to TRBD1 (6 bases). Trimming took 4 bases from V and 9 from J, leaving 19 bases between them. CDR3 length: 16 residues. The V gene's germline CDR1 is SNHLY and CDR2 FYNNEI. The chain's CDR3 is CASSAQGGGSGSPLHF. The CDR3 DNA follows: TGTGCCAGCAGTGCACAGGGAGGTGGCAGTGGTTCACCCCTCCACTTT. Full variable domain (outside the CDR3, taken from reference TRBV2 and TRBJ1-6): EPEVTQTPSHQVTQMGQEVILRCVPISNHLYFYWYRQILGQKVEFLVSFYNNEISEKSEIFDDQFSVERPDGSNFTLKIRSTKLEDSAMYFCASSAQGGGSGSPLHFGNGTRLTVT.

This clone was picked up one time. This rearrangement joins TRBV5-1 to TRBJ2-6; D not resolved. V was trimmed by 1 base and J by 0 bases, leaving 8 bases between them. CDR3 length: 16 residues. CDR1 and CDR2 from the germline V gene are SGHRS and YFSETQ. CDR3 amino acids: CASSLTSGSGANVLTF. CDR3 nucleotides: TGCGCCAGCAGCTTGACGTCGGGCTCTGGGGCCAACGTCCTGACTTTC. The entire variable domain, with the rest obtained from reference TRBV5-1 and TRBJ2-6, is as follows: KAGVTQTPRYLIKTRGQQVTLSCSPISGHRSVSWYQQTPGQGLQFLFEYFSETQRNKGNFPGRFSGRQFSNSRSEMNVSTLELGDSALYLCASSLTSGSGANVLTFGAGSRLTVL.

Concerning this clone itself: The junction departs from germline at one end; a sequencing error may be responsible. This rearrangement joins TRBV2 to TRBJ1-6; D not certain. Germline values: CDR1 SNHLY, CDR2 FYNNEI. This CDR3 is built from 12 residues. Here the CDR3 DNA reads TGTGCCAGCAGTGCCGATAAGTCACCCCTCCACTTT. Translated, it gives CASSADKSPLHF.

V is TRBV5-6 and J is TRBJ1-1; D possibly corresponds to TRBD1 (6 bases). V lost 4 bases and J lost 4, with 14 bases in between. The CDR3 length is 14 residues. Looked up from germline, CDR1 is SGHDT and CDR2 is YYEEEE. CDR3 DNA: TGTGCCAGCAGCGGGAACAACAGGGTCACTGAAGCTTTCTTT. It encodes CASSGNNRVTEAFF.

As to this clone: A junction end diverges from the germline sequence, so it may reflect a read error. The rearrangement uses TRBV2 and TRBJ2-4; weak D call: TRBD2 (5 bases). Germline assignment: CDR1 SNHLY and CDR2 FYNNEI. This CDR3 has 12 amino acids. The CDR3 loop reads CASSYSTDGGHF. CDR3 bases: TGTGCCAGCAGTTATTCGACGGACGGCGGGCACTTC.

The CDR3 nucleotides read TGTGCCAGCAGTTACATGGGCAATCAGCCCCAGCATTTT. As protein: CASSYMGNQPQHF. The gene calls are TRBV6-6 and TRBJ1-5; D gene ambiguous. Deletions cut 2 bases from V and 2 bases from J, with 4 bases between. CDR1 is MNHNY, CDR2 SVGAGI, per germline (reference sequence). The CDR3 runs to 13 residues.

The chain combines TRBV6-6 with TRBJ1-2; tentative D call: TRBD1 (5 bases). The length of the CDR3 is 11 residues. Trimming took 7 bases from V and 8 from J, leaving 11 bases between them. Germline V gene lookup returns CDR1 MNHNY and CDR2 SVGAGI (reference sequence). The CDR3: CASTGTGGYTF. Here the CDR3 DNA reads TGTGCCAGCACAGGGACGGGAGGCTACACCTTC.

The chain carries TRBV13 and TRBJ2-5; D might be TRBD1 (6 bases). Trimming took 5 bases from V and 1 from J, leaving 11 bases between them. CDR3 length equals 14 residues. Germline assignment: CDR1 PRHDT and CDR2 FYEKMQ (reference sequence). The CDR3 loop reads CASSPWTAQETQYF. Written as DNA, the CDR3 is TGTGCCAGCAGCCCTTGGACAGCCCAAGAGACCCAGTACTTC.

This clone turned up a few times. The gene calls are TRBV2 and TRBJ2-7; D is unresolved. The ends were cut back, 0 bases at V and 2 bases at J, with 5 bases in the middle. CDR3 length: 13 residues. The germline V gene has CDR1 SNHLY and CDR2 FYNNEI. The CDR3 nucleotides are TGTGCCAGCAGTGAAGCGCCTGCCTACGAGCAGTACTTC. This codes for CASSEAPAYEQYF.

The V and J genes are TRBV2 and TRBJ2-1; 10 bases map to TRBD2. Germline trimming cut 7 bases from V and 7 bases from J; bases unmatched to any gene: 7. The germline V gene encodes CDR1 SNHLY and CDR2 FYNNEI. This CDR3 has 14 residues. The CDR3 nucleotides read TGTGCCAGCAACCGAGCGGGGGGGCAAAATGAGCAGTTCTTC. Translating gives CASNRAGGQNEQFF. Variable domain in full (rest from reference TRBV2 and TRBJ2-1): EPEVTQTPSHQVTQMGQEVILRCVPISNHLYFYWYRQILGQKVEFLVSFYNNEISEKSEIFDDQFSVERPDGSNFTLKIRSTKLEDSAMYFCASNRAGGQNEQFFGPGTRLTVL.

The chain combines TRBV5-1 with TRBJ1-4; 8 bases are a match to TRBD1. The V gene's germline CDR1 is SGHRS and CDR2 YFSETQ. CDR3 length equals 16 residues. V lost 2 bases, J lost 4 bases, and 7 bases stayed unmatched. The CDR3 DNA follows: TGCGCCAGCAGCTTAACCGGGACAGGAATTAATGAAAAACTGTTTTTT. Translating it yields CASSLTGTGINEKLFF.

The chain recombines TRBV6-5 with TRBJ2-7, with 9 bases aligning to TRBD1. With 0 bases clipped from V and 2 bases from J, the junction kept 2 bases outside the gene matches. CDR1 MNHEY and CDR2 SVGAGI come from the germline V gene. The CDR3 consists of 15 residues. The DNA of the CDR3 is TGTGCCAGCAGTTACTCGGACAGGGGACCCTACGAGCAGTACTTC. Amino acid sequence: CASSYSDRGPYEQYF.

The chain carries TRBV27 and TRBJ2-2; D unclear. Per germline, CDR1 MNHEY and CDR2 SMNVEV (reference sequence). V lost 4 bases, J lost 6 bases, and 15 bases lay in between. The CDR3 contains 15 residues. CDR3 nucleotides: TGTGCCAGCAGTTCCATCCAACAGTGGCCCGGGGAGCTGTTTTTT. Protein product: CASSSIQQWPGELFF.

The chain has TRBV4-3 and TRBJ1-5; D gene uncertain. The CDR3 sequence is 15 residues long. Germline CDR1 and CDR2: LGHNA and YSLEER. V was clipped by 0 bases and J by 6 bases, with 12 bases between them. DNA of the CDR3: TGCGCCAGCAGCCAAGATCGAACCGAGGGTCAGCCCCAGCATTTT. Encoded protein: CASSQDRTEGQPQHF.

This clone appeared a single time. The CDR3 loop reads CAISTGGRQPQHF. CDR3 nucleotide sequence: TGTGCCATCAGTACAGGGGGACGTCAGCCCCAGCATTTT. The chain links TRBV10-3 to TRBJ1-5, with 8 bases identical to TRBD1. Germline CDR1 reads ENHRY; CDR2 reads SYGVKD. V shed 5 bases, J shed 6 bases, and the junction held 3 bases outside the gene matches. The CDR3 is 13 residues long.

CDR3 sequence reads: CASKKSAEQYF. CDR3 in DNA: TGCGCCAGCAAAAAAAGCGCGGAGCAGTACTTC. The rearrangement links TRBV4-3 to TRBJ2-7; D call uncertain. Germline V CDR1 and CDR2: LGHNA, YSLEER. This CDR3 comprises 11 residues. V was cut by 7 bases and J by 7 bases, with 11 bases left in between.

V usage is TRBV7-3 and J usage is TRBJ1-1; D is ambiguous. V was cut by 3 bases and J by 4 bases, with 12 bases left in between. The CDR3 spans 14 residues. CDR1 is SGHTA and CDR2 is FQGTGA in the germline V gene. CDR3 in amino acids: CASSFAMGSTEAFF. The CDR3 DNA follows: TGTGCCAGCAGCTTTGCGATGGGGAGCACTGAAGCTTTCTTT. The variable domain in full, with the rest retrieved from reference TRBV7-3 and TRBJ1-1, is GAGVSQTPSNKVTEKGKYVELRCDPISGHTALYWYRQSLGQGPEFLIYFQGTGAADDSGLPNDRFFAVRPEGSVSTLKIQRTERGDSAVYLCASSFAMGSTEAFFGQGTRLTVV.

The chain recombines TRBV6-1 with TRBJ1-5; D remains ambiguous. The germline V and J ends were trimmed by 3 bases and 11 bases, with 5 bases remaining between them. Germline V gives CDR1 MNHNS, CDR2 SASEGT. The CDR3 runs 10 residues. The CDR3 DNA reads TGTGCCAGCAGTGAGGCTTCCCAGCATTTT. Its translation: CASSEASQHF.